Following are 22 T cell receptor beta chains from one sample sequenced in a study of blood T cell repertoires in COVID-19. Produced via immunoSEQ multiplex PCR; TCRdb's table is partial and in-frame only. The sample has almost 200,000 clones, approximately 87% seen once. What was sequenced was peripheral blood. The source of these receptors is a woman between 70 and 85 years old with acute or convalescent COVID-19.

This chain connects TRBV7-2 to TRBJ1-2; 10 bases line up with TRBD1. Germline V gene data show CDR1 as SGHTA and CDR2 as FQGNSA. The CDR3 length is 18 residues. After removal of 4 bases from V and 4 bases from J, the junction contained 15 bases not matched to a gene. The CDR3 sequence is CASSSLLIGQGGFYGYTF. The CDR3 region has the DNA TGTGCCAGCAGCTCCCTCTTAATCGGACAGGGGGGCTTCTATGGCTACACCTTC.

CDR3 loop: CASSYGGSGGVEQYF. CDR3 nucleotide sequence: TGTGCCAGCAGTTACGGCGGCAGTGGAGGGGTCGAGCAGTACTTC. The chain couples TRBV6-5 to TRBJ2-7, with a weak D call TRBD2 (6 bases). With 2 bases removed from V and 6 bases from J, the gap between germline ends came to 17 bases. Germline assignment: CDR1 MNHEY and CDR2 SVGAGI. This CDR3 region has 15 residues.

A single count supports this clone. The chain links TRBV14 to TRBJ2-3, with D tentatively TRBD2 (5 bases). The V end lost 4 bases, the J end lost 0 bases, and 20 bases lay between the germline ends. Germline loops: CDR1 SGHDN, CDR2 FVKESK. The CDR3 sequence is 18 residues long. CDR3 in amino acids: CASSRIPPGISSTDTQYF. Here the CDR3 DNA reads TGTGCCAGCAGCCGAATCCCCCCGGGAATCTCTAGCACAGATACGCAGTATTTT.

This chain joins TRBV3-1 (or the pseudogene TRBV3-2) and TRBJ1-1; 7 positions agree with TRBD1. From germline, CDR1 is LGHDT and CDR2 YNNKEL (reference sequence). The CDR3 length is 11 residues. The V gene end was trimmed by 5 bases and the J gene end by 8 bases; junction bases not matched to a gene: 2. The CDR3 nucleotides are TGTGCCAGCAGCACACAGGGGGAAGCTTTCTTT. This gives the protein CASSTQGEAFF.

The gene calls are TRBV12-5 and TRBJ1-5; the D gene is possibly TRBD1 (6 bases). Trimming shortened V by 5 bases and J by 6 bases, and 11 bases separated the two germline ends. Germline CDR1 is LGHNT and CDR2 is FRNRAP. The CDR3 is 13 residues long. The CDR3 is CASGAAGAQPQHF. DNA of the CDR3: TGTGCTAGTGGTGCCGCGGGGGCTCAGCCCCAGCATTTT.

The chain joins TRBV9 to TRBJ2-1; D might be TRBD1 (6 bases). Germline assignment: CDR1 SGDLS and CDR2 YYNGEE. CDR3 length equals 17 residues. The V end lost 3 bases, the J end lost 4 bases, and 20 bases lay between the germline ends. This chain's CDR3 is CASSADPTGWIYNEQFF. The DNA for the CDR3 is TGTGCCAGCAGCGCGGACCCCACAGGGTGGATATACAATGAGCAGTTCTTC.

The chain uses TRBV10-2 and TRBJ1-6; 8 bases line up with TRBD1. This CDR3 is built from 19 residues. Germline-derived CDR1 and CDR2 are WSHSY and SAAADI. Trimming removed 3 bases from V and 0 bases from J; junction bases left unmatched: 10. The CDR3 nucleotides read TGCGCCAGCAGTGATACCGGGACAGGCTTTAGCTCCTATAATTCACCCCTCCACTTT. This codes for CASSDTGTGFSSYNSPLHF.

The chain carries TRBV27 and TRBJ1-5, with D perhaps TRBD1 (5 bases). CDR3 size: 15 residues. Germline V gene sequence: CDR1 MNHEY, CDR2 SMNVEV (reference sequence). The V and J ends lost 6 bases and 1 base respectively, with 13 bases between them. CDR3 sequence: CASRPGGGSNQPQHF. The CDR3 nucleotides read TGTGCCAGCAGACCTGGGGGGGGAAGCAATCAGCCCCAGCATTTT.

The chain combines TRBV11-3 with TRBJ2-3; TRBD1 is a possible D gene (5 bases). The ends were cut back, 3 bases at V and 4 bases at J, with 8 bases in the middle. CDR3 size: 13 residues. In germline, CDR1 is SGHNT, CDR2 YENEEA. The CDR3 reads CASSFDSSDTQYF. CDR3 nucleotides: TGTGCCAGCAGCTTTGACAGCTCAGATACGCAGTATTTT.

This clone was picked up one time. The chain combines TRBV27 with TRBJ2-7; D is undetermined. The CDR3 has 13 amino acids. Trimming cost V 3 bases and J 6 bases, with 12 bases left between them. Germline loops: CDR1 MNHEY, CDR2 SMNVEV (reference sequence). CDR3 nucleotides: TGTGCCAGCAGTTTCCTCGACACGTTCGAGCAGTACTTC. Amino acid sequence: CASSFLDTFEQYF.

This chain connects TRBV7-9 to TRBJ2-1; weak D call: TRBD1 (6 bases). The CDR3 contains 16 residues. The germline V gene has CDR1 SEHNR and CDR2 FQNEAQ (reference sequence). V lost 1 base and J lost 5, with 15 bases in between. CDR3 in amino acids: CASSLDVQGRNNEQFF. CDR3 sequence (DNA): TGTGCCAGCAGCTTAGATGTACAGGGAAGGAACAATGAGCAGTTCTTC.

This clone has only a few counts. The chain carries TRBV25-1 and TRBJ1-4; 7 bases line up with TRBD1. Per the germline V gene, CDR1 is MGHDK and CDR2 is SYGVNS. The CDR3 spans 16 residues. V was clipped by 2 bases and J by 8 bases; unmatched bases: 11. The CDR3 region is CASSEAGNRGKEKLFF. In DNA, the CDR3 is TGTGCCAGCAGTGAAGCGGGAAACAGGGGCAAGGAAAAACTGTTTTTT.

The chain is built from TRBV7-8 and TRBJ1-4; D is unresolved. The germline V gene has CDR1 SGHVS and CDR2 FQNEAQ. This CDR3 is 12 amino acids long. With 3 bases removed from V and 8 bases from J, the gap between germline ends came to 7 bases. CDR3 protein: CASSFNGEKLFF. CDR3 coding DNA: TGTGCCAGCAGCTTCAACGGGGAAAAACTGTTTTTT.

The rearrangement uses TRBV3-1 (or the pseudogene TRBV3-2) and TRBJ2-7; TRBD2 might be the D (6 bases). CDR1 is LGHDT and CDR2 is YNNKEL in the germline V gene (reference sequence). The CDR3 has 14 residues. The germline V and J ends were trimmed by 3 bases and 0 bases, with 9 bases remaining between them. The CDR3 coding sequence is TGTGCCAGCAGCCACCGGGACTCCTCCTACGAGCAGTACTTC. It translates to CASSHRDSSYEQYF.

This rearrangement joins TRBV18 to TRBJ2-3; TRBD2 might be the D (5 bases). V shed 6 bases and J shed 4 bases, with 23 bases lying between them. CDR1 and CDR2 (germline): KGHSH, LQKENI. The CDR3 consists of 17 residues. The CDR3 loop reads CASSPISGGSSADTQYF. CDR3 in DNA: TGTGCCAGCTCCCCTATATCAGGAGGCTCCTCGGCAGATACGCAGTATTTT.

J is TRBJ2-1 and V is TRBV7-9; 8 positions agree with TRBD1. Germline assignment: CDR1 SEHNR and CDR2 FQNEAQ (reference sequence). The J segment lost 6 bases and the V segment lost 6 bases, leaving 7 bases of the junction unmatched. This CDR3 is built from 14 residues. This CDR3 reads CASSQTGGFNEQFF. The CDR3, as DNA: TGTGCCAGCAGTCAAACAGGGGGATTCAATGAGCAGTTCTTC.

The chain has TRBV6-5 and TRBJ1-1, with a weak D call TRBD1 (6 bases). CDR3 length: 15 residues. Germline lookup yields CDR1 MNHEY and CDR2 SVGAGI. V was trimmed by 11 bases and J by 1 base, leaving 20 bases between them. The CDR3 DNA reads as TGTGCCGTCAAGGGCTTTTTGGGACAGAACACTGAAGCTTTCTTT. This translates into CAVKGFLGQNTEAFF.

V is TRBV14 and J is TRBJ1-2; D may be TRBD1 (5 bases). V was shortened by 2 bases and J by 6 bases, with 7 bases between the two germline ends. CDR1 is SGHDN, CDR2 FVKESK, per germline. CDR3 size: 12 residues. The CDR3 is CASSQRGNGYTF. The DNA for the CDR3 is TGTGCCAGCAGCCAAAGGGGAAATGGCTACACCTTC.

The rearrangement uses TRBV3-1 (or the pseudogene TRBV3-2) and TRBJ2-3, with TRBD2 identical over 11 bases. The CDR3 loop spans 16 amino acids. J was trimmed by 2 bases and V by 4 bases; bases with no gene match: 5. Germline lookup yields CDR1 LGHDT and CDR2 YNNKEL (reference sequence). The CDR3 sequence: CASSPLAGGITDTQYF. The CDR3 DNA reads as TGTGCCAGCAGCCCGTTAGCGGGGGGGATCACAGATACGCAGTATTTT.

The chain carries TRBV7-2 and TRBJ1-1, with D hard to call. The germline V gene has CDR1 SGHTA and CDR2 FQGNSA. V dropped 2 bases and J dropped 1 base, with 5 bases sitting between them. The CDR3 extends over 13 amino acids. CDR3 amino acids: CASSLFGNTEAFF. The CDR3 DNA follows: TGTGCCAGCAGCTTATTCGGGAACACTGAAGCTTTCTTT.

This clone has more than one count but fewer than ten. J is TRBJ2-5 and V is TRBV5-1; weak D call: TRBD1 (6 bases). The CDR3 sequence is 14 residues long. The V gene lost 4 bases and the J gene lost 1 base, with 11 bases spanning the gap. CDR1 is SGHRS, CDR2 YFSETQ, per germline. The CDR3 sequence: CASSIGGPQETQYF. Here the CDR3 DNA reads TGCGCCAGCAGCATAGGGGGTCCCCAAGAGACCCAGTACTTC.

This clone is a singleton in its sample. CDR3 region: CASSFHSGTWSYEQYF. DNA for the CDR3: TGTGCCAGCAGCTTCCATAGCGGGACGTGGTCCTACGAGCAGTACTTC. J is TRBJ2-7 and V is TRBV11-3, with 8 bases aligning to TRBD2. J was trimmed by 1 base and V by 3 bases; bases with no gene match: 8. Germline V gene data show CDR1 as SGHNT and CDR2 as YENEEA. CDR3 length equals 16 residues.